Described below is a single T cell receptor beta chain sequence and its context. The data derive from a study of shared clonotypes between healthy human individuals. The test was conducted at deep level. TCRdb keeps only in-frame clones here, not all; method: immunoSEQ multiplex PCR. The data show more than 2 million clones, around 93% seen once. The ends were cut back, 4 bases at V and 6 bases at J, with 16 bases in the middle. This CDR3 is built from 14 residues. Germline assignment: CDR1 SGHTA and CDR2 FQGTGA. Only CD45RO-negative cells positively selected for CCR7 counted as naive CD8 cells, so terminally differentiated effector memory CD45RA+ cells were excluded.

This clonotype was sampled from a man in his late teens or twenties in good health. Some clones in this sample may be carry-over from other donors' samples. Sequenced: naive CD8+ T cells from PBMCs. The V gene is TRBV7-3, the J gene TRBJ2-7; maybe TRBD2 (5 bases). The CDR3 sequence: CASSSSGMSGEQYF. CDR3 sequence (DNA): TGTGCCAGCAGCTCAAGCGGCATGAGCGGCGAGCAGTACTTC.